A single sample gave rise to the 25 T cell receptor beta chains below, sequenced in a study of metastatic and nonmetastatic thyroid tumors. TCRdb re-called clones from the PCR reads using MiXCR. This table holds tens of thousands of clones, 20% to 25% found once. There were no patients who had received any treatment before thyroid surgery. Sequences were obtained from blood. The source is a female donor with papillary thyroid cancer or a benign thyroid nodule (not recorded which). Some clones in this sample may be carry-over from other donors' samples.

This clone showed up many times. The chain has TRBV5-6 and TRBJ2-5; 7 bases are shared with TRBD2. The CDR3 extends over 13 amino acids. Germline assignment: CDR1 SGHDT and CDR2 YYEEEE. J gave up 5 bases and V 4 bases, and 5 bases lay outside the gene matches. The CDR3 DNA follows: TGTGCCAGCAGCCAATGGGGGGGGGAGACCCAGTACTTC. Amino acid sequence: CASSQWGGETQYF.

The chain combines TRBV9 with TRBJ2-7; 11 bases map to TRBD2. The germline V gene has CDR1 SGDLS and CDR2 YYNGEE. The CDR3 is 16 amino acids. Unmatched junction bases numbered 12, after V lost 4 bases and J lost 6 bases. Here the CDR3 DNA reads TGTGCCAGCAGCCGGAAGGGGACTAGCGGAAGGGGCGAGCAGTACTTC. Translation gives CASSRKGTSGRGEQYF.

This clone has at least ten counts. The rearrangement uses TRBV7-3 and TRBJ2-3; D unclear. This CDR3 comprises 13 residues. From germline, CDR1 is SGHTA and CDR2 FQGTGA. V lost 4 bases to trimming and J lost 4 bases, with 9 bases between them. CDR3 bases: TGTGCCAGCAGCTCGCGGCTACCAGATACGCAGTATTTT. It yields the protein CASSSRLPDTQYF.

This clone was seen repeatedly, ten times or more. The genes are TRBV12-3 or TRBV12-4 and TRBJ2-1; 13 nucleotides align to TRBD2. CDR3 length: 16 amino acids. The trim removed 6 bases at V and 6 bases at J, leaving 8 bases unmatched. The CDR3 protein is CASSPQGLAGLNEQFF. For the CDR3, the DNA is TGTGCCAGCAGCCCTCAGGGACTAGCGGGACTCAATGAGCAGTTCTTC.

In regard to this clone: At one boundary the junction diverges from the germline segment, which might be a read error. The chain links TRBV6-1 to TRBJ1-4; possibly TRBD1 for D (5 bases). The CDR3 contains 13 residues. Germline-derived CDR1 and CDR2 are MNHNS and SASEGT. The CDR3 reads CASMNRLGVKLFF. The CDR3 region has the DNA TGTGCGAGCATGAACAGACTAGGGGTAAAACTGTTTTTT.

V gene TRBV27 combines with J gene TRBJ2-5; 11 nucleotides line up with TRBD1. Looked up from germline, CDR1 is MNHEY and CDR2 is SMNVEV (reference sequence). The CDR3 is 15 amino acids. Losses at the gene ends were 3 bases for V and 4 bases for J; bases not matched to a gene: 4. The CDR3 DNA sequence: TGTGCCAGCAGTTTCCGGACAGGGGGCGCAGAGACCCAGTACTTC. Translating it yields CASSFRTGGAETQYF.

This clone occurred many times. The gene calls are TRBV10-1 and TRBJ2-3, with TRBD2 matching 9 bases. CDR1 and CDR2 from the germline V gene are WNHNN and SYGVQD (reference sequence). V shed 1 base and J 3 bases; nucleotides not matched to a gene: 2. The CDR3 totals 15 residues. For the CDR3, the DNA is TGCGCCAGCAGTGAGTTAGCGGGAGCGACAGATACGCAGTATTTT. The encoded protein is CASSELAGATDTQYF.

This clone was counted ten times or more. This rearrangement joins TRBV4-3 to TRBJ2-7; 12 nucleotides align to TRBD2. Per the germline V gene, CDR1 is LGHNA and CDR2 is YSLEER. The J segment lost 2 bases and the V segment lost 0 bases, leaving 2 bases of the junction unmatched. The CDR3 has 16 amino acids. CDR3 amino acids: CASSQDRTSGAYEQYF. The CDR3 DNA follows: TGCGCCAGCAGCCAAGATCGGACTAGCGGGGCCTACGAGCAGTACTTC.

This clone was observed at least ten times. The chain combines TRBV27 with TRBJ2-7, with 9 bases lining up with TRBD2. The CDR3 covers 14 residues. The ends lost 6 bases at V and 3 bases at J; junction bases unmatched: 6. Germline CDR1 is MNHEY and CDR2 is SMNVEV (reference sequence). The CDR3 here is CASSSGLAVYEQYF. CDR3 DNA sequence: TGTGCCAGCAGCTCGGGACTAGCTGTCTACGAGCAGTACTTC.

This chain connects TRBV20-1 to TRBJ1-1; the D is unclear. The CDR3 contains 14 residues. Germline-derived CDR1 and CDR2 are DFQATT and SNEGSKA (reference sequence). Trimming left V 0 bases short and J 0 bases short, with 8 bases between. In nucleotides, the CDR3 is TGCAGTGCTAGAGATCCAGGCATGAACACTGAAGCTTTCTTT. Protein product: CSARDPGMNTEAFF.

This clone occurred many times. The chain couples TRBV4-3 to TRBJ2-2, with a tentative D call TRBD1 (6 bases). CDR1 is LGHNA and CDR2 is YSLEER in the germline V gene. Trimming left V 5 bases short and J 2 bases short, with 18 bases between. This CDR3 spans 17 amino acids. CDR3 bases: TGCGCCAGCAGCGCAATCCAGCCAGGGGTTAACACCGGGGAGCTGTTTTTT. It codes for CASSAIQPGVNTGELFF.

This clone was observed many times. This chain uses TRBV27 with TRBJ1-2; D is ambiguous. The CDR3 loop spans 13 amino acids. The V end was cut by 5 bases, the J end by 4 bases, with 11 bases between. CDR1 and CDR2 (germline): MNHEY, SMNVEV (reference sequence). The CDR3 here is CASSPEGPYGYTF. In DNA, the CDR3 is TGTGCCAGCAGTCCAGAGGGCCCCTATGGCTACACCTTC.

This clone appeared many times. V gene TRBV27 combines with J gene TRBJ2-7; D remains unclear. Per germline, CDR1 MNHEY and CDR2 SMNVEV (reference sequence). The germline V and J ends were trimmed by 3 bases and 4 bases, with 13 bases remaining between them. CDR3 length: 14 residues. The CDR3 reads CASSFRGSNYEQYF. In DNA form, the CDR3 reads TGTGCCAGCAGTTTTCGCGGATCCAATTACGAGCAGTACTTC.

In this sample, this clone turned up many times. The rearrangement uses TRBV19 and TRBJ1-2, with TRBD1 matching over 7 bases. Germline CDR1 LNHDA, CDR2 SQIVND (reference sequence). The CDR3 contains 11 residues. The trim removed 5 bases at V and 13 bases at J, leaving 7 bases unmatched. The CDR3 here is CASSHDRVSTF. CDR3 nucleotide sequence: TGTGCCAGTAGTCACGACAGGGTCTCCACCTTC.

This clone was detected many times. The V gene is TRBV18, the J gene TRBJ1-2, with 9 bases aligning to TRBD1. With V trimmed by 3 bases and J by 6 bases, 11 bases remained unmatched. The V gene's germline CDR1 is KGHSH and CDR2 LQKENI. The CDR3 consists of 16 residues. The CDR3 region is CASSPQGQGNGDGYTF. The DNA for the CDR3 is TGTGCCAGCTCACCGCAGGGACAGGGTAATGGCGATGGCTACACCTTC.

In this sample, this clone turned up many times. This chain uses TRBV6-1 with TRBJ2-5, with D maybe TRBD2 (5 bases). From germline, CDR1 is MNHNS and CDR2 SASEGT. CDR3 length equals 12 residues. V was trimmed by 7 bases and J by 7 bases, leaving 13 bases between them. CDR3 sequence reads: CASTDQAGTQYF. In DNA, the CDR3 is TGTGCCAGCACCGACCAGGCGGGGACCCAGTACTTC.

In regard to this clone: Germline is not matched at one junction end, which may reflect a read error. The chain links TRBV28 to TRBJ2-2; D possibly corresponds to TRBD1 (8 bases). The germline V gene encodes CDR1 MDHEN and CDR2 SYDVKM. This CDR3 is built from 15 residues. CDR3 region: CASTTGGGSTGELLF. CDR3 nucleotides: TGTGCCAGCACCACAGGGGGGGGATCCACCGGGGAGCTGTTGTTT.

This clone has at least ten counts. The junction does not match germline at one end; this may be a read error. The genes are TRBV7-2 and TRBJ1-2; D not resolved. CDR1 and CDR2 (germline): SGHTA, FQGNSA. The CDR3 loop spans 15 amino acids. CDR3 protein: CASSFLPGLNCGYTF. The CDR3 DNA sequence: TGTGCCAGCAGCTTCCTCCCCGGACTTAACTGTGGCTACACCTTC. Drawing the rest from reference TRBV7-2 and TRBJ1-2, the complete variable domain is GAGVSQSPSNKVTEKGKDVELRCDPISGHTALYWYRQSLGQGLEFLIYFQGNSAPDKSGLPSDRFSAERTGGSVSTLTIQRTQQEDSAVYLCASSFLPGLNCGYTFGSGTRLTVV.

The V gene is TRBV2, the J gene TRBJ1-5; D gene uncertain. This CDR3 is 14 amino acids long. Looked up from germline, CDR1 is SNHLY and CDR2 is FYNNEI. V lost 8 bases to trimming and J lost 8 bases, with 19 bases between them. CDR3 DNA sequence: TGTGCCAGCCGAGACTTGGGAGGAAATAAGCCCCAGCATTTT. It encodes CASRDLGGNKPQHF.

The sample holds many counts of this clone. Other nucleotide sequences in the sample specify the same CDR3. The genes are TRBV28 and TRBJ2-5, with TRBD2 identical over 8 bases. The CDR3 runs to 16 residues. Per germline, CDR1 MDHEN and CDR2 SYDVKM. V was clipped by 8 bases and J by 2 bases; unmatched bases: 13. The CDR3 nucleotides read TGTGCCAGCGGCCCAAGTGAGCGGGGGTATCAAGAGACCCAGTACTTC. Translation: CASGPSERGYQETQYF.

This clone was detected many times. V is TRBV4-1 and J is TRBJ2-1; 7 positions match TRBD2. The CDR3 is 17 residues long. After removal of 1 base from V and 3 bases from J, the junction contained 9 bases not matched to a gene. Germline V gene data show CDR1 as MGHRA and CDR2 as YSYEKL. The CDR3 loop is CASSQVWQRDYYNEQFF. The CDR3 DNA is TGCGCCAGCAGCCAAGTTTGGCAGCGGGACTACTACAATGAGCAGTTCTTC.

Many counts were recorded for this clone. The gene calls are TRBV20-1 and TRBJ1-5; the D is unclear. This CDR3 is built from 13 residues. The V and J ends lost 3 bases and 5 bases respectively, with 11 bases between them. In germline, CDR1 is DFQATT, CDR2 SNEGSKA (reference sequence). For the CDR3, the DNA is TGCAGTGCTAGCCCCAGTGGCCATCAGCCCCAGCATTTT. Its translation is CSASPSGHQPQHF.

This clone was seen at least ten times. This chain connects TRBV15 to TRBJ2-1; the match to TRBD2 covers 13 bases. Germline values: CDR1 LNHNV, CDR2 YYDKDF (reference sequence). V shed 3 bases, J shed 8 bases, and the junction held 4 bases outside the gene matches. The CDR3 covers 15 residues. This CDR3 reads CATSRGLAGSDEQFF. DNA for the CDR3: TGTGCCACCAGCAGGGGACTAGCGGGGTCAGATGAGCAGTTCTTC.

This clone is categorized as medium-sized. The chain couples TRBV6-1 to TRBJ1-1, with 10 bases aligning to TRBD1. Germline lookup yields CDR1 MNHNS and CDR2 SASEGT. Trimming at V came to 6 bases and at J to 4 bases, leaving 5 bases not matched to a gene. The CDR3 runs to 14 residues. CDR3: CASRLTGGTTEAFF. The CDR3 nucleotides read TGTGCCAGCAGACTGACAGGGGGCACCACTGAAGCTTTCTTT.

A remark on this clone: A much larger clone is a single base away; this may be a read error. The V call is TRBV14, the J call TRBJ2-1, with 7 bases lining up with TRBD2. Germline values: CDR1 SGHDN, CDR2 FVKESK. This CDR3 spans 14 amino acids. The CDR3 here is CASSQGLAYNQQFF. The CDR3 DNA follows: TGTGCCAGCAGCCAAGGACTAGCCTACAATCAGCAGTTCTTC.